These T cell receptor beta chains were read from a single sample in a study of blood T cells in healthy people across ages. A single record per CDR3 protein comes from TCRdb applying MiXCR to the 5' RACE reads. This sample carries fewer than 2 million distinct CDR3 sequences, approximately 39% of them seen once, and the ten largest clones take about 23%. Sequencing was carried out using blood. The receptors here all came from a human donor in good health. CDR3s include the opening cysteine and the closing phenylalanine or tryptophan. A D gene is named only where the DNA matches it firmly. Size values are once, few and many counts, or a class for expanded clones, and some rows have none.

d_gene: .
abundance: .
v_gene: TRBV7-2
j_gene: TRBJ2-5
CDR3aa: CASSSEGPATGPQYF
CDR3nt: TGTGCCAGCAGCTCAGAGGGCCCGGCAACGGGACCCCAGTACTTC

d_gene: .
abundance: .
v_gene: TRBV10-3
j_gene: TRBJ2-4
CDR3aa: CAISDTRGDIQYF
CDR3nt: TGTGCCATCAGTGACACGAGGGGGGACATTCAGTACTTC

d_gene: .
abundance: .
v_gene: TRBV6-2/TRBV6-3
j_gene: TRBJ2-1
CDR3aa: CASTLGGLQAQFF
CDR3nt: TGTGCCAGCACCTTGGGGGGTCTTCAGGCGCAGTTCTTC

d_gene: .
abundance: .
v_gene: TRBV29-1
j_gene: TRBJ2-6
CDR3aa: CSVCYAGANVLTF
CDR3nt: TGCAGCGTCTGTTATGCTGGGGCCAACGTCCTGACTTTC

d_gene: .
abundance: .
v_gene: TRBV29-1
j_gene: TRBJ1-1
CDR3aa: CSVRGGLQAFF
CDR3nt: TGCAGCGTGAGGGGTGGCCTCCAAGCTTTCTTT

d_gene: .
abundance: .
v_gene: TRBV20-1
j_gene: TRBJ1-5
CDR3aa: CSAKGQTSQPQHF
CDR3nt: TGCAGTGCTAAGGGACAAACCAGTCAGCCCCAGCATTTT

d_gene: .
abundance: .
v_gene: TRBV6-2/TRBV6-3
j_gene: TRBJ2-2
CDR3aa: CASMDSHGGLNTRELFF
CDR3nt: TGTGCCAGCATGGACAGCCATGGCGGGCTGAACACCAGGGAGCTGTTTTTT

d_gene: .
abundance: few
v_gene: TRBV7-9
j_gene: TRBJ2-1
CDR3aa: CASSQGQNEQFF
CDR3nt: TGTGCCAGCAGCCAGGGACAAAATGAGCAGTTCTTC

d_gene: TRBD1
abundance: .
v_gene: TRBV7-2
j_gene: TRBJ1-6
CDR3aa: CASSLFVRTGGSPLHF
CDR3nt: TGTGCCAGCAGCTTATTCGTTAGGACAGGGGGTTCACCCCTCCACTTT

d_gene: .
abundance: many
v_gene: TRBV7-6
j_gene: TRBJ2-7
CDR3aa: CASSLVAGVEQYF
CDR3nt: TGTGCCAGCAGCTTAGTGGCAGGGGTCGAGCAGTACTTC

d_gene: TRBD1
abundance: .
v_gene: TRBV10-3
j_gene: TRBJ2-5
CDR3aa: CAISEHDRAQETQYF
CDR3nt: TGTGCCATCAGTGAGCACGACAGGGCCCAAGAGACCCAGTACTTC

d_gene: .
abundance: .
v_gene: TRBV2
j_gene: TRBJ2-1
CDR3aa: CASSEGGYSSVYNEQFF
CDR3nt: TGTGCCAGCAGTGAAGGTGGATACTCCTCAGTCTACAATGAGCAGTTCTTC

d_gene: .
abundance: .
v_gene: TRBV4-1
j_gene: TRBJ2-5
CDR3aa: CTSSQSGQDQETQYF
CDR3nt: TGCACCAGCAGCCAGTCCGGGCAGGACCAAGAGACCCAGTACTTC

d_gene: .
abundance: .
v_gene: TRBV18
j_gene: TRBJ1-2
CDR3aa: CASSPPGRDQGYGYTF
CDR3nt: TGTGCCAGCTCACCACCGGGACGGGATCAAGGCTATGGCTACACCTTC

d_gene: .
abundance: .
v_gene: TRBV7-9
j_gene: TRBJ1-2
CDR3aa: CASSSTTVNYGYTF
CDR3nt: TGTGCCAGCAGCTCTACCACAGTGAACTATGGCTACACCTTC

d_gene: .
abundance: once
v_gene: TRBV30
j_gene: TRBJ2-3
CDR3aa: CAWTDTSGTDTQYF
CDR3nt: TGTGCCTGGACCGATACGAGCGGCACAGATACGCAGTATTTT

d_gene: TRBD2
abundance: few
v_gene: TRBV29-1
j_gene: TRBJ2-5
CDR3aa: CSVDRRAGAETQYF
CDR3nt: TGCAGCGTTGACCGGCGAGCGGGGGCGGAGACCCAGTACTTC

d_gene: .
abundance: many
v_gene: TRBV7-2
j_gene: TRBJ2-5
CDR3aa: CASSPAGRQETQYF
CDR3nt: TGTGCCAGCAGCCCGGCGGGCAGGCAAGAGACCCAGTACTTC

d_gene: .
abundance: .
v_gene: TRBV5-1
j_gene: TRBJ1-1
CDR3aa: CASSLELRGTEAFF
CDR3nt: TGCGCCAGCAGCTTGGAATTAAGGGGCACTGAAGCTTTCTTT

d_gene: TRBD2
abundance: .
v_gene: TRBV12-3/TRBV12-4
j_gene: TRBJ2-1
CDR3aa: CASRTSGGNNEQFF
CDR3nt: TGTGCCAGCAGGACTAGCGGGGGAAACAATGAGCAGTTCTTC

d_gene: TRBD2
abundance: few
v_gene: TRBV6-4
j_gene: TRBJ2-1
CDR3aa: CASSEASGVSYNEQFF
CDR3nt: TGTGCCAGCAGTGAAGCTAGCGGGGTCTCCTACAATGAGCAGTTCTTC

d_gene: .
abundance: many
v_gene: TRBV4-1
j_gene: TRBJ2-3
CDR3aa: CASSQVAGDTQYF
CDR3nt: TGCGCCAGCAGCCAAGTTGCTGGAGATACGCAGTATTTT

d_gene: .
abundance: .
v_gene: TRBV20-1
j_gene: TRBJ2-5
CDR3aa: CSASARLSGTQYF
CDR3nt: TGCAGTGCTAGCGCCCGCCTGAGCGGGACCCAGTACTTC

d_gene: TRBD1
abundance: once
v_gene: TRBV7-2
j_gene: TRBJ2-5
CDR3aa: CASSLQTGVRETQYF
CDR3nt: TGTGCCAGCAGCTTGCAAACAGGGGTCAGGGAGACCCAGTACTTC

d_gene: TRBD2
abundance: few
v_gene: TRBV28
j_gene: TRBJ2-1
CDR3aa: CASRGTSGTYNEQFF
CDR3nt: TGTGCCAGCAGGGGAACTAGCGGGACCTACAATGAGCAGTTCTTC

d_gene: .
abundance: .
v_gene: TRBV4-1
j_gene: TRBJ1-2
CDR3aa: CASSPTIRADLYGYTF
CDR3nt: TGCGCCAGCAGCCCTACGATTAGGGCCGACCTCTATGGCTACACCTTC

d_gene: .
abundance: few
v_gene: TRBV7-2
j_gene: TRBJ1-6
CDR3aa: CASSPRRGFNSPLHF
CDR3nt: TGTGCCAGCAGCCCGCGCCGGGGCTTTAATTCACCCCTCCACTTT